The next 18 T cell receptor beta chains were all read from a single sample in a study of T cell responses to AZD1222 COVID-19 vaccine. Sequencing used immunoSEQ multiplex PCR; TCRdb keeps in-frame clones, though not all of them. The sample contains about 120,000 clones, about 93% of which appear only once. The sample consisted of peripheral blood, taken 28 days after the second AZD1222 dose. The origin of the receptors is an adult who received the AZD1222 COVID-19 vaccine.

The chain employs TRBV19 and TRBJ2-5; no clear D. Between the trimmed V and J ends, which lost 6 bases and 4 bases, there was a span of 6 bases. Per the germline V gene, CDR1 is LNHDA and CDR2 is SQIVND (reference sequence). The CDR3 totals 11 residues. CDR3 amino acids: CASRLGETQYF. CDR3 nucleotides: TGTGCCAGTAGGTTGGGAGAGACCCAGTACTTC.

The chain couples TRBV12-5 to TRBJ1-3, with 7 bases matching TRBD1. Germline CDR1 reads LGHNT; CDR2 reads FRNRAP. The CDR3 spans 16 residues. V was pared by 1 base and J by 0 bases, with 3 bases of the junction left unmatched. The CDR3 bases are TGTGCTAGTGGTTTGGGACAGGGTTTCTCTGGAAACACCATATATTTT. It encodes CASGLGQGFSGNTIYF.

This clone has a single count. The chain recombines TRBV30 with TRBJ2-1; a weak D match, TRBD2 (6 bases). Germline values: CDR1 GTSNPN, CDR2 SVGIG (reference sequence). This CDR3 is 15 amino acids long. The V and J ends lost 4 bases and 4 bases respectively, with 17 bases between them. CDR3 loop: CAWTHGGGEYNEQFF. The CDR3, as DNA: TGTGCCTGGACCCACGGGGGAGGAGAGTACAATGAGCAGTTCTTC. Full variable domain (remainder filled in from reference TRBV30 and TRBJ2-1): SQTIHQWPATLVQPVGSPLSLECTVEGTSNPNLYWYRQAAGRGLQLLFYSVGIGQISSEVPQNLSASRPQDRQFILSSKKLLLSDSGFYLCAWTHGGGEYNEQFFGPGTRLTVL.

The chain recombines TRBV6-5 with TRBJ2-7; 7 bases are a match to TRBD1. The CDR3 consists of 13 residues. Germline V gene lookup returns CDR1 MNHEY and CDR2 SVGAGI. Germline trimming cut 4 bases from V and 5 bases from J; bases unmatched to any gene: 5. The CDR3 DNA is TGTGCCAGCAGTTGGGACAGAGACGACGAGCAGTACTTC. Protein: CASSWDRDDEQYF.

The genes are TRBV7-2 and TRBJ2-1, with 12 bases lining up with TRBD2. This CDR3 is built from 15 residues. Unmatched junction bases numbered 8, after V lost 5 bases and J lost 9 bases. Germline V gives CDR1 SGHTA, CDR2 FQGNSA. The CDR3 loop is CASSRTSGGHSEQFF. CDR3 nucleotide sequence: TGTGCCAGCAGCCGTACTAGCGGGGGGCATAGTGAGCAGTTCTTC. Variable domain in full (rest from reference TRBV7-2 and TRBJ2-1): GAGVSQSPSNKVTEKGKDVELRCDPISGHTALYWYRQSLGQGLEFLIYFQGNSAPDKSGLPSDRFSAERTGGSVSTLTIQRTQQEDSAVYLCASSRTSGGHSEQFFGPGTRLTVL.

The chain combines TRBV5-6 with TRBJ2-3, with 7 bases identical to TRBD2. The CDR3 is 17 residues long. CDR1 and CDR2 from the germline V gene are SGHDT and YYEEEE. V lost 5 bases, J lost 2 bases, and 14 bases stayed unmatched. The chain's CDR3 is CASSSLLAVYSTDTQYF. CDR3 DNA sequence: TGTGCCAGCAGTTCCCTGCTAGCGGTTTATTCCACAGATACGCAGTATTTT.

V and J are TRBV9 and TRBJ2-5; D is possibly TRBD2 (5 bases). CDR3 length equals 14 residues. Germline V CDR1 and CDR2: SGDLS, YYNGEE. V shed 0 bases and J shed 5 bases, with 11 bases lying between them. The CDR3 bases are TGTGCCAGCAGCGTAGGAGGGATTGCGGAGACCCAGTACTTC. It codes for CASSVGGIAETQYF.

The chain links TRBV28 to TRBJ1-1; D unresolved. This CDR3 is built from 13 residues. In germline, CDR1 is MDHEN, CDR2 SYDVKM. V lost 9 bases to trimming and J lost 0 bases, with 11 bases between them. This CDR3 reads CASTFFMNTEAFF. CDR3 DNA: TGTGCCAGTACATTCTTTATGAACACTGAAGCTTTCTTT.

The J gene is TRBJ2-7, the V gene TRBV30; D remains ambiguous. V lost 3 bases, J lost 5 bases, and 8 bases lay in between. The CDR3 totals 11 residues. The germline V gene encodes CDR1 GTSNPN and CDR2 SVGIG (reference sequence). CDR3 nucleotides: TGTGCCTGGAGCCTTAGCAACGAGCAGTACTTC. Protein product: CAWSLSNEQYF.

This chain links TRBV6-5 with TRBJ1-5; 10 positions match TRBD1. Germline V gene data show CDR1 as MNHEY and CDR2 as SVGAGI. The CDR3 is 14 amino acids. V gave up 6 bases and J gave up 7 bases; unmatched junction bases: 6. CDR3 protein: CASRSDRGDQPQHF. The CDR3 nucleotides are TGTGCCAGCAGGTCGGACAGGGGGGACCAGCCCCAGCATTTT.

The chain employs TRBV6-5 and TRBJ1-3; D perhaps matches TRBD1 (6 bases). The V end was cut by 6 bases, the J end by 1 base, with 13 bases between. Germline V CDR1 and CDR2: MNHEY, SVGAGI. The CDR3 spans 15 residues. CDR3 sequence reads: CASRLVGQSGNTIYF. CDR3 nucleotide sequence: TGTGCCAGCAGACTAGTCGGACAGTCTGGAAACACCATATATTTT.

V is TRBV19 and J is TRBJ2-3; D is unresolved. Trimming took off 5 bases at V and 2 bases at J, with 5 bases between the two ends. From germline, CDR1 is LNHDA and CDR2 SQIVND (reference sequence). The CDR3 covers 12 residues. CDR3 sequence: CASSYATDTQYF. CDR3 bases: TGTGCCAGTAGTTATGCCACAGATACGCAGTATTTT.

The V call is TRBV7-2, the J call TRBJ2-3, with no clear D. This CDR3 has 14 residues. Germline assignment: CDR1 SGHTA and CDR2 FQGNSA. The V and J ends lost 1 base and 4 bases respectively, with 9 bases between them. The CDR3: CASSLVPTADTQYF. CDR3 nucleotides: TGTGCCAGCAGCTTAGTCCCTACCGCAGATACGCAGTATTTT.

This clone was found once. V usage is TRBV5-1 and J usage is TRBJ1-4; D remains unclear. The CDR3 is 17 amino acids. V was shortened by 3 bases and J by 1 base, with 16 bases between the two germline ends. Germline CDR1 reads SGHRS; CDR2 reads YFSETQ. The DNA for the CDR3 is TGCGCCAGCAGCTCGGGAACCTTGAGAGTAACTAATGAAAAACTGTTTTTT. Residues: CASSSGTLRVTNEKLFF.

The CDR3 coding sequence is TGTGCCAGTACCCCGGGACCCATGAACACTGAAGCTTTCTTT. Residues: CASTPGPMNTEAFF. The chain has TRBV19 and TRBJ1-1, with D perhaps TRBD1 (5 bases). CDR1 and CDR2 from the germline V gene are LNHDA and SQIVND (reference sequence). Trimming pared 7 bases from V and 0 bases from J, leaving 12 bases between. This CDR3 has 14 amino acids.

The chain carries TRBV27 and TRBJ2-7; TRBD1 might be the D (7 bases). CDR1 is MNHEY, CDR2 SMNVEV, per germline (reference sequence). This CDR3 comprises 14 residues. Between the trimmed V and J ends, which lost 2 bases and 6 bases, there was a span of 14 bases. CDR3 sequence (DNA): TGTGCCAGCAGTTTAGGGAACAGGGGAGGCGAGCAGTACTTC. This encodes CASSLGNRGGEQYF.

This clone has a single count. This chain links TRBV2 with TRBJ2-7; no firm D call. Germline assignment: CDR1 SNHLY and CDR2 FYNNEI. Trimming removed 3 bases from V and 0 bases from J, with 6 bases in between. The CDR3 extends over 13 amino acids. The CDR3 loop is CASSEPDSYEQYF. The CDR3 DNA sequence: TGTGCCAGCAGTGAGCCAGACTCCTACGAGCAGTACTTC.

This clone turned up a few times. The chain uses TRBV7-9 and TRBJ2-3; no firm D call. Germline V gene lookup returns CDR1 SEHNR and CDR2 FQNEAQ (reference sequence). Trimming removed 8 bases from V and 3 bases from J, with 18 bases in between. The CDR3 spans 15 residues. CDR3 bases: TGTGCCAGCGGCGGATGGTTACTAAATACAGATACGCAGTATTTT. Amino acids: CASGGWLLNTDTQYF.